This TCR beta chain was recorded in a study of shared clonotypes between healthy human individuals. CD45RO-negative, CCR7-selected cells formed the naive CD8 fraction, which excluded terminally differentiated effector memory CD45RA+ cells. The CDR3 is 17 amino acids. CDR1 is WNHNN and CDR2 is SYGVQD in the germline V gene (reference sequence). With 5 bases clipped from V and 5 bases from J, the junction kept 12 bases outside the gene matches. Per the study methods: Owing to the provision of junction-only sequences devoid of quality scores by immunoSEQ, filtering differed. The table came from immunoSEQ multiplex PCR; TCRdb's copy has only in-frame clones and leaves some out. Clonal size and the V and J genes are those of that table, whereas D and trimming came from the DNA. The sample has nearly 2 million clones; about 95% are singletons.

This TCR derives from a man younger than 30 in good health. This chain uses TRBV10-1 with TRBJ2-2; 9 nucleotides align to TRBD1. The sample consisted of naive CD8+ T cells sorted from blood. Written as DNA, the CDR3 is TGCGCCAGCAGTACTTTCTCCGGGACAGGGTTTACCGGGGAGCTGTTTTTT. This translates into CASSTFSGTGFTGELFF.